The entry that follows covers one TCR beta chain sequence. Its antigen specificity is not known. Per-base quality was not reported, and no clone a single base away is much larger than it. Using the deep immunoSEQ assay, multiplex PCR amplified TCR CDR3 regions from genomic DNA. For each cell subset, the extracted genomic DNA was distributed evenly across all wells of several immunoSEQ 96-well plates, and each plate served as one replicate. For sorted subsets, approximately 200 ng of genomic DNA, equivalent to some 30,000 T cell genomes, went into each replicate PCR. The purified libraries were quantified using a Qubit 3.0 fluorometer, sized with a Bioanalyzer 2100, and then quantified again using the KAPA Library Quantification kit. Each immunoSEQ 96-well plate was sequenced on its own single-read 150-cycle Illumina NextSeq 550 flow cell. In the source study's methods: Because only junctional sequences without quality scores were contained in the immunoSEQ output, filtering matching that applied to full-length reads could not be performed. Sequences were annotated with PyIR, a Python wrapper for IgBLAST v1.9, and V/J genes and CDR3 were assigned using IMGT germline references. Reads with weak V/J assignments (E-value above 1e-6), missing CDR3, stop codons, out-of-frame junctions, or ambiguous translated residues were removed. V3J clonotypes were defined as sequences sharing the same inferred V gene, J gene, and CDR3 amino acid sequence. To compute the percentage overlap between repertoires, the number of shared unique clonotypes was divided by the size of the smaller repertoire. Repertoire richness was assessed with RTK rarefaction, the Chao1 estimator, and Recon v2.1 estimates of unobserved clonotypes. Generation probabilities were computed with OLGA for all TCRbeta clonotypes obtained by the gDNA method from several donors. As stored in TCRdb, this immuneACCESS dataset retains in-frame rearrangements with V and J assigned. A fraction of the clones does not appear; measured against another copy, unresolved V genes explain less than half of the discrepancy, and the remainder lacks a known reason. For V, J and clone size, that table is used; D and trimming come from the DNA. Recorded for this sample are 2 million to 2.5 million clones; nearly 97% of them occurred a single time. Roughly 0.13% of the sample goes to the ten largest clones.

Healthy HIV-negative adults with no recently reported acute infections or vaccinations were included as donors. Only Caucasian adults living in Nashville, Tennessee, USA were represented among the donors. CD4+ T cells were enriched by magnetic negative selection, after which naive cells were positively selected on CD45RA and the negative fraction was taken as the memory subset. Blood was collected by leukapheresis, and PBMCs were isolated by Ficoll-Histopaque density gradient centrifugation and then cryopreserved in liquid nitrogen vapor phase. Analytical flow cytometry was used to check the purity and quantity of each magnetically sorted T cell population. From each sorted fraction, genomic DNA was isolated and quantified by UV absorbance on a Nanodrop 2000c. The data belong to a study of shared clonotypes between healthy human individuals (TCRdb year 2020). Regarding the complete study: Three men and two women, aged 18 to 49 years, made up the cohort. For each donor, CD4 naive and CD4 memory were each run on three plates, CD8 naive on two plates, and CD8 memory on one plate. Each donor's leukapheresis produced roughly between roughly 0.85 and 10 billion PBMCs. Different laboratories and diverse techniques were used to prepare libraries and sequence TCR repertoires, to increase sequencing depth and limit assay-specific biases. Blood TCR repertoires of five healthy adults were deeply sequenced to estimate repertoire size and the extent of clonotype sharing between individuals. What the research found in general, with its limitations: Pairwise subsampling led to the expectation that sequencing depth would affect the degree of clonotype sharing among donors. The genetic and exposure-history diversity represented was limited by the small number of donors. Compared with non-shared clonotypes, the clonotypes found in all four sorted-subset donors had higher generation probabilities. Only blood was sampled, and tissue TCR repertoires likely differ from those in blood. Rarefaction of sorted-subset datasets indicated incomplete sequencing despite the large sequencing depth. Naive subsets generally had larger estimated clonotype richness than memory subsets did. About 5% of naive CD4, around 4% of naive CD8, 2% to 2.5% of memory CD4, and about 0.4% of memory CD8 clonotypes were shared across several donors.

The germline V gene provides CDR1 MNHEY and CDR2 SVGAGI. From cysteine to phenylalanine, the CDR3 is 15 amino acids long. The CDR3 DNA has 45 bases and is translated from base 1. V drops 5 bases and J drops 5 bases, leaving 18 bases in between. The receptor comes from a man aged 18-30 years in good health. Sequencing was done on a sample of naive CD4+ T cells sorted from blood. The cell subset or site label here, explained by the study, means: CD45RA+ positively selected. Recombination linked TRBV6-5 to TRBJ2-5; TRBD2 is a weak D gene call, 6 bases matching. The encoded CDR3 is CASSPAPGVRETQYF. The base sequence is TGTGCCAGCAGTCCAGCCCCGGGAGTAAGGGAGACCCAGTACTTC.